Following are 5 T cell receptor beta chains from one sample sequenced in a study of blood T cell repertoires in COVID-19. The assay was immunoSEQ multiplex PCR, and TCRdb's table has in-frame clones only and misses some. The sample includes approximately 54,000 clones, 85% to 95% of them seen just once. Material for sequencing was peripheral blood. The receptors were gathered from a man aged 45-65 years with acute or convalescent COVID-19.

The V and J genes are TRBV5-1 and TRBJ2-1; a weak D match, TRBD1 (6 bases). The CDR3 contains 14 residues. V was cut by 1 base and J by 5 bases, with 10 bases left in between. Germline lookup yields CDR1 SGHRS and CDR2 YFSETQ. CDR3: CASSLKQGNNEQFF. In nucleotides, the CDR3 is TGCGCCAGCAGCTTGAAGCAGGGGAACAATGAGCAGTTCTTC.

This clone has just one count. The chain employs TRBV5-4 and TRBJ1-1; no reliable D call. Germline CDR1 SGHNT, CDR2 YYREEE (reference sequence). V was trimmed by 0 bases and J by 5 bases, leaving 8 bases between them. This CDR3 contains 13 residues. CDR3 residues: CASSLGGRTEAFF. DNA of the CDR3: TGTGCCAGCAGCTTGGGAGGGAGGACTGAAGCTTTCTTT.

This chain joins TRBV9 and TRBJ1-1; 8 bases are shared with TRBD1. V dropped 4 bases and J dropped 5; count of bases not matched to a gene: 7. The CDR3 length is 14 residues. Germline V gene data show CDR1 as SGDLS and CDR2 as YYNGEE. CDR3 in DNA: TGTGCCAGCAGCCCTGCAGGGGGCGAGACTGAAGCTTTCTTT. Translation gives CASSPAGGETEAFF. Drawing the rest from reference TRBV9 and TRBJ1-1, the complete variable domain is DSGVTQTPKHLITATGQRVTLRCSPRSGDLSVYWYQQSLDQGLQFLIQYYNGEERAKGNILERFSAQQFPDLHSELNLSSLELGDSALYFCASSPAGGETEAFFGQGTRLTVV.

This chain uses TRBV5-1 with TRBJ1-4, with a tentative D call TRBD1 (6 bases). V was trimmed by 4 bases and J by 7 bases, leaving 14 bases between them. CDR1 and CDR2 from the germline V gene are SGHRS and YFSETQ. The CDR3 is made up of 14 amino acids. Here the CDR3 reads CASSKTGAGEKLFF. The CDR3 DNA follows: TGCGCCAGCAGCAAGACAGGAGCCGGTGAAAAACTGTTTTTT.

The genes are TRBV10-1 and TRBJ2-2; D gene uncertain. Trimming shortened V by 2 bases and J by 5 bases, and 6 bases separated the two germline ends. Germline V gene sequence: CDR1 WNHNN, CDR2 SYGVQD (reference sequence). The CDR3 loop spans 13 amino acids. DNA of the CDR3: TGCGCCAGCAGTGAGATAACAACCGGGGAGCTGTTTTTT. This translates into CASSEITTGELFF.